This T cell receptor beta chain was recovered during a study of T cell responses to AZD1222 COVID-19 vaccine. Study results and caveats: Spike-specific TCR breadth and depth rose after two AZD1222 doses.

To note about this clone: The antigen remains unidentified.

Produced via immunoSEQ multiplex PCR; TCRdb's table is partial and in-frame only. The sample holds approximately 100,000 clones; about 90% are singletons and the top ten take more than 4.5%. The germline V and J ends were trimmed by 3 bases and 1 base, with 11 bases remaining between them. The CDR3 totals 15 residues. CDR1 and CDR2 from the germline V gene are KGHDR and SFDVKD. This receptor was obtained from an adult in good health. The gene calls are TRBV24-1 and TRBJ1-2; TRBD1 might be the D (5 bases). Sample: peripheral blood, taken on day 0 of AZD1222 vaccination. The CDR3 is CATSDPDGGNYGYTF. DNA of the CDR3: TGTGCCACCAGTGATCCCGACGGGGGTAACTATGGCTACACCTTC.